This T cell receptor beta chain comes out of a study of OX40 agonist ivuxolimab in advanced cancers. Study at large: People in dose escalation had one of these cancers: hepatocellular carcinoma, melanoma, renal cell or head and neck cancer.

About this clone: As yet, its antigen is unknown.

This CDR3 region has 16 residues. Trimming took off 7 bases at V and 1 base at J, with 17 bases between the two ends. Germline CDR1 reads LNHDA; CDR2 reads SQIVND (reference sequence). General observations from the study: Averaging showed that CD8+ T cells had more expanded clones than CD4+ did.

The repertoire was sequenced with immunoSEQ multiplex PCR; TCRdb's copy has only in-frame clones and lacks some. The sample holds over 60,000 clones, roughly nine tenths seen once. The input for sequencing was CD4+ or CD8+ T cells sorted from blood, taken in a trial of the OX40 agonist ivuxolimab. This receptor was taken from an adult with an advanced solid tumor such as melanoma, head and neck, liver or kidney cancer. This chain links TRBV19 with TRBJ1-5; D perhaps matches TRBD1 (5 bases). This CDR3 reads CASTPWGSQSNQPQHF. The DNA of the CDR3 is TGTGCCAGTACCCCATGGGGGAGTCAAAGCAATCAGCCCCAGCATTTT. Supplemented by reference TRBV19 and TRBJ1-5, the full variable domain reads DGGITQSPKYLFRKEGQNVTLSCEQNLNHDAMYWYRQDPGQGLRLIYYSQIVNDFQKGDIAEGYSVSREKKESFPLTVTSAQKNPTAFYLCASTPWGSQSNQPQHFGDGTRLSIL.